The T cell receptor (beta chain) under discussion was sequenced for a study of T-cell memory formation after mild COVID-19. Study as a whole: There were largely donor-specific TCR clusters.

This CDR3 has 16 residues. CDR1 is LNHDA and CDR2 is SQIVND in the germline V gene (reference sequence). V was shortened by 7 bases and J by 0 bases, with 18 bases between the two germline ends. TCRdb processed the 5' RACE reads anew with MiXCR; each CDR3 protein has one entry. The table lists 400,000 to 500,000 distinct CDR3 sequences, about 24% of them singletons. Points from the study as a whole: Mainly CM and EM harbored the contracting CD4+ clones; mainly EMRA harbored the CD8+ ones. Memory sampled before infection contained some responding clones, suggesting cross-reactive memory joined.

About this clonotype itself: Its antigen is still unknown.

Sequencing used PBMCs or a T cell subset sorted from them (not recorded which). This chain uses TRBV19 with TRBJ1-1; D possibly corresponds to TRBD1 (5 bases). This sequence originates from an adult woman who had mild COVID-19 (a few samples of this study predate the infection). Cell type and time point are not known. The CDR3 DNA reads TGTGCCAGTACTGATGGCACTGCAGGGATGAACACTGAAGCTTTCTTT. It specifies CASTDGTAGMNTEAFF.